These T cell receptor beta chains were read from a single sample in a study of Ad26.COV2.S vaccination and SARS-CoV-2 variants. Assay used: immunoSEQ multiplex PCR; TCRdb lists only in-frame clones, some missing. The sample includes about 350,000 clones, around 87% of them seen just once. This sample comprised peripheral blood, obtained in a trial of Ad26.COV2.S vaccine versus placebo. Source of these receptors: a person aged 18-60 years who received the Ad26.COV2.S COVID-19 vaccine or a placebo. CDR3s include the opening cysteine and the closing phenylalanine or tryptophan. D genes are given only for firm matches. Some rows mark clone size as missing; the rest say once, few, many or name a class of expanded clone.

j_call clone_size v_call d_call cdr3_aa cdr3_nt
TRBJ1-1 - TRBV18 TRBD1 CASSLSGQGFTEAFF TGTGCCAGCTCACTTAGTGGACAGGGGTTCACTGAAGCTTTCTTT
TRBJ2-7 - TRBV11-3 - CASSLGGHEEQYF TGTGCCAGCAGCTTAGGGGGCCATGAGGAGCAGTACTTC
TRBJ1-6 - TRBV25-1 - CASSDQGNSPLHF TGTGCCAGCAGTGACCAGGGGAATTCACCCCTCCACTTT
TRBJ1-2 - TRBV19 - CASSIGASNYGYTF TGTGCCAGTAGTATAGGGGCATCTAACTATGGCTACACCTTC
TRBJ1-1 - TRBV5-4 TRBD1 CASSFRGQGTEAFF TGTGCCAGCAGCTTTAGGGGGCAGGGCACTGAAGCTTTCTTT
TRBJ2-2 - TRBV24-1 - CATSDTTANTGELFF TGTGCCACCAGTGATACCACAGCGAACACCGGGGAGCTGTTTTTT
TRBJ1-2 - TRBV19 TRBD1 CASSIDPGTGAGYTF TGTGCCAGTAGTATAGATCCTGGGACAGGAGCTGGCTACACCTTC
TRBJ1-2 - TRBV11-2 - CASSLGRNRYTF TGTGCCAGCAGCTTAGGAAGGAATCGCTACACCTTC
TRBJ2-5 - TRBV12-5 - CASGSAGPVGETQYF TGTGCTAGTGGTTCCGCCGGACCAGTGGGAGAGACCCAGTACTTC
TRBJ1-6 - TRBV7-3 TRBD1 CASSATGTSNSPLHF TGTGCCAGCAGCGCGACAGGGACGAGTAATTCACCCCTCCACTTT
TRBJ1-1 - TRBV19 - CASSPQGLNTEAFF TGTGCCAGTAGCCCACAGGGACTGAACACTGAAGCTTTCTTT
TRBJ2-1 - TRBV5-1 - CASSWGTKALYNEQFF TGCGCCAGCAGCTGGGGGACCAAAGCGCTCTACAATGAGCAGTTCTTC
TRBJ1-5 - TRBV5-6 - CASSLSGFTSQPQHF TGTGCCAGCAGCTTGAGCGGATTTACTTCACAGCCCCAGCATTTT
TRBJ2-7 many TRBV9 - CASSVEGSYEQYF TGTGCCAGCAGCGTAGAGGGGTCCTACGAGCAGTACTTC
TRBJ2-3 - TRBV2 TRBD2 CASSLLAGGATQYF TGTGCCAGCAGTTTACTAGCGGGGGGAGCAACGCAGTATTTT
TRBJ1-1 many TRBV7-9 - CASSLKGQMNTEAFF TGTGCCAGCAGCCTGAAAGGACAGATGAACACTGAAGCTTTCTTT
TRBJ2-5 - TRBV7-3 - CASSTGPQGRETQYF TGTGCCAGCAGCACGGGGCCTCAGGGGCGAGAGACCCAGTACTTC
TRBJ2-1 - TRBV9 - CASSVDASKYNEQFF TGTGCCAGCAGCGTAGATGCTAGCAAGTACAATGAGCAGTTCTTC
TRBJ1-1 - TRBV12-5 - CASGLVGTEAFF TGTGCTAGTGGTTTGGTCGGGACTGAAGCTTTCTTT
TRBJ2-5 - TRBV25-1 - CASRGSKGFQETQYF TGTGCCAGCCGCGGGTCGAAGGGGTTCCAAGAGACCCAGTACTTC